This T cell receptor beta chain was obtained from a study of T-cell memory formation after mild COVID-19. TCR alpha and TCR beta cDNA libraries carrying sample barcodes and UMIs were produced by 5'RACE using constant-segment primers. Each CDR3 protein is one row after TCRdb ran MiXCR on the 5' RACE reads. Of 260,000 or so distinct CDR3 sequences listed, roughly 17% are singletons. The CDR3 runs 17 residues. V lost 3 bases, J lost 7 bases, and 21 bases lay in between. Germline-derived CDR1 and CDR2 are SNHLY and FYNNEI. This clonotype was picked up many times. Its specificity is unknown. Study results and caveats: Clones that got smaller from day 15 to 85 had even CD4/CD8, while clones growing later tipped toward CD4+.

This TCR came from a man aged 18-30 years who had mild COVID-19 (a few samples of this study predate the infection). Cell type and time point are not known. V usage is TRBV2 and J usage is TRBJ2-2; maybe TRBD1 (5 bases). Sequenced: PBMCs or a T cell subset sorted from them (not recorded which). The CDR3 loop reads CASSEMTASVGNGELFF. CDR3 sequence (DNA): TGTGCCAGCAGTGAGATGACAGCCTCGGTAGGAAACGGGGAGCTGTTTTTT. The complete variable domain, with remaining parts taken from reference TRBV2 and TRBJ2-2, reads EPEVTQTPSHQVTQMGQEVILRCVPISNHLYFYWYRQILGQKVEFLVSFYNNEISEKSEIFDDQFSVERPDGSNFTLKIRSTKLEDSAMYFCASSEMTASVGNGELFFGEGSRLTVL.